The 27 T cell receptor beta chains in this list originate from one sample, sequenced in a study of OX40 agonist ivuxolimab in advanced cancers. TCRdb's copy holds only in-frame clones and misses some; the assay was immunoSEQ multiplex PCR. The sample consists of around 67,000 clones, over 70% of them appearing once. The material was CD4+ or CD8+ T cells sorted from blood, obtained in a trial of the OX40 agonist ivuxolimab. These receptors were taken from an adult with an advanced solid tumor such as melanoma, head and neck, liver or kidney cancer.

The chain links TRBV7-2 to TRBJ1-6; TRBD1 matches at 9 bases. The CDR3 length is 14 residues. Trimming at V came to 5 bases and at J to 9 bases, leaving 5 bases not matched to a gene. Germline CDR1 and CDR2: SGHTA and FQGNSA. CDR3 nucleotide sequence: TGTGCCAGCAGCCGACAGGGGGAAAGTTCACCCCTCCACTTT. Translated: CASSRQGESSPLHF.

This clone was detected once. This chain connects TRBV5-1 to TRBJ1-4, with 7 bases fitting TRBD1. The junction had 8 bases not matched to a gene; V was cut back by 4 bases and J by 8 bases. CDR1 SGHRS and CDR2 YFSETQ come from the germline V gene. This CDR3 is built from 14 residues. The CDR3 sequence: CASSTRQGGEKLFF. The CDR3 DNA is TGCGCCAGCAGCACCCGACAGGGAGGAGAAAAACTGTTTTTT. Filled out from reference TRBV5-1 and TRBJ1-4, the complete variable domain reads KAGVTQTPRYLIKTRGQQVTLSCSPISGHRSVSWYQQTPGQGLQFLFEYFSETQRNKGNFPGRFSGRQFSNSRSEMNVSTLELGDSALYLCASSTRQGGEKLFFGSGTQLSVL.

This clone appeared once. The chain is built from TRBV6-7 and TRBJ2-7; unclear D gene. TRBV6-7 counts as an open reading frame of uncertain function. This CDR3 spans 10 amino acids. V was cut by 5 bases and J by 2 bases, with 1 base left in between. The CDR3 DNA is TGTGCCAGCAGTCCCTACGAGCAGTACTTC. Its protein is CASSPYEQYF.

The chain employs TRBV30 and TRBJ1-6; D call uncertain. Trimming stripped 0 bases from V and 0 bases from J, with 3 bases between. The length of the CDR3 is 14 residues. Per the germline V gene, CDR1 is GTSNPN and CDR2 is SVGIG (reference sequence). The CDR3 coding sequence is TGTGCCTGGAGTGTTGGCTCCTATAATTCACCCCTCCACTTT. It codes for CAWSVGSYNSPLHF.

This chain joins TRBV7-8 and TRBJ2-5; D uncertain. The CDR3 is made up of 12 amino acids. Germline loops: CDR1 SGHVS, CDR2 FQNEAQ. Deletions cut 1 base from V and 4 bases from J, with 4 bases between. In DNA form, the CDR3 reads TGTGCCAGCAGCTTAGAATTAGAGACCCAGTACTTC. This gives the protein CASSLELETQYF. Using reference TRBV7-8 and TRBJ2-5 for the parts outside the CDR3, the full variable domain is GAGVSQSPRYKVAKRGQDVALRCDPISGHVSLFWYQQALGQGPEFLTYFQNEAQLDKSGLPSDRFFAERPEGSVSTLKIQRTQQEDSAVYLCASSLELETQYFGPGTRLLVL.

The CDR3 is CASRKLYEQYF. The CDR3 region has the DNA TGTGCCAGCCGAAAACTCTACGAGCAGTACTTC. The V call is TRBV2, the J call TRBJ2-7; D gene unclear. Germline CDR1 SNHLY, CDR2 FYNNEI. This CDR3 has 11 residues. V was shortened by 8 bases and J by 3 bases, with 8 bases between the two germline ends.

The V gene is TRBV11-2, the J gene TRBJ1-2; D not resolved. The CDR3 covers 15 residues. V was pared by 1 base and J by 2 bases, with 11 bases between. From germline, CDR1 is SGHAT and CDR2 FQNNGV. CDR3 DNA sequence: TGTGCCAGCAGCTTAGGGCAGGCGGGGAACTATGGCTACACCTTC. Its protein product is CASSLGQAGNYGYTF.

The chain is built from TRBV5-1 and TRBJ2-2; D uncertain. Deletions cut 0 bases from V and 6 bases from J, with 6 bases between. CDR3 length equals 13 residues. CDR1 is SGHRS and CDR2 is YFSETQ in the germline V gene. CDR3 region: CASSLEMSGELFF. As DNA, the CDR3 is TGCGCCAGCAGCTTGGAGATGTCCGGGGAGCTGTTTTTT. Supplemented by reference TRBV5-1 and TRBJ2-2, the full variable domain reads KAGVTQTPRYLIKTRGQQVTLSCSPISGHRSVSWYQQTPGQGLQFLFEYFSETQRNKGNFPGRFSGRQFSNSRSEMNVSTLELGDSALYLCASSLEMSGELFFGEGSRLTVL.

This clone is medium-sized. The V and J genes are TRBV7-2 and TRBJ1-3; D is ambiguous. CDR1 is SGHTA and CDR2 is FQGNSA in the germline V gene. The CDR3 spans 15 residues. Deletions cut 4 bases from V and 8 bases from J, with 18 bases between. CDR3 in DNA: TGTGCCAGCAGCTCCCCTTCGACTCAACCGGACACCATATATTTT. It translates to CASSSPSTQPDTIYF. Looking up the rest from reference TRBV7-2 and TRBJ1-3 gives the full variable domain: GAGVSQSPSNKVTEKGKDVELRCDPISGHTALYWYRQSLGQGLEFLIYFQGNSAPDKSGLPSDRFSAERTGGSVSTLTIQRTQQEDSAVYLCASSSPSTQPDTIYFGEGSWLTVV.

V is TRBV6-5 and J is TRBJ2-2; the D gene is possibly TRBD1 (5 bases). The CDR3 is 15 residues long. Trimming removed 2 bases from V and 1 base from J, with 8 bases in between. From germline, CDR1 is MNHEY and CDR2 SVGAGI. CDR3 nucleotides: TGTGCCAGCAGTTACGGGGCCGGGAACACCGGGGAGCTGTTTTTT. It codes for CASSYGAGNTGELFF.

This clone was seen once. J is TRBJ2-5 and V is TRBV5-1; D is perhaps TRBD1 or TRBD2 (5 bases each). The CDR3 consists of 14 residues. Trimming took 4 bases from V and 5 from J, leaving 15 bases between them. Per germline, CDR1 SGHRS and CDR2 YFSETQ. Here the CDR3 reads CASSPQVSGETQYF. CDR3 nucleotide sequence: TGCGCCAGCAGCCCACAGGTTTCGGGGGAGACCCAGTACTTC. The whole variable domain, filled in from reference TRBV5-1 and TRBJ2-5, reads KAGVTQTPRYLIKTRGQQVTLSCSPISGHRSVSWYQQTPGQGLQFLFEYFSETQRNKGNFPGRFSGRQFSNSRSEMNVSTLELGDSALYLCASSPQVSGETQYFGPGTRLLVL.

The chain joins TRBV30 to TRBJ1-6; TRBD1 matches at 8 bases. Germline CDR1 reads GTSNPN; CDR2 reads SVGIG (reference sequence). The trim removed 1 base at V and 10 bases at J, leaving 3 bases unmatched. CDR3 length equals 13 residues. The CDR3 loop is CAWSGQGWSPLHF. The CDR3 DNA sequence: TGTGCCTGGAGTGGACAGGGGTGGTCACCCCTCCACTTT. The variable domain in full, with the rest retrieved from reference TRBV30 and TRBJ1-6, is SQTIHQWPATLVQPVGSPLSLECTVEGTSNPNLYWYRQAAGRGLQLLFYSVGIGQISSEVPQNLSASRPQDRQFILSSKKLLLSDSGFYLCAWSGQGWSPLHFGNGTRLTVT.

V usage is TRBV15 and J usage is TRBJ1-2; D is undetermined. The CDR3 loop spans 17 amino acids. V lost 7 bases to trimming and J lost 4 bases, with 25 bases between them. Germline CDR1 reads LNHNV; CDR2 reads YYDKDF (reference sequence). The CDR3 loop reads CATTQMGVTRMGYGYTF. The DNA of the CDR3 is TGTGCCACCACCCAGATGGGAGTTACTCGTATGGGCTATGGCTACACCTTC.

This clone was counted between two and nine times. V is TRBV19 and J is TRBJ1-5; tentatively, D is TRBD1 (5 bases). Germline CDR1 is LNHDA and CDR2 is SQIVND (reference sequence). The CDR3 runs 16 residues. Trimming pared 0 bases from V and 7 bases from J, leaving 16 bases between. Written as DNA, the CDR3 is TGTGCCAGTAGTATAGATTACGGGAGGGGTAGGCAGCCCCAGCATTTT. It specifies CASSIDYGRGRQPQHF.

The chain combines TRBV7-2 with TRBJ1-4; TRBD1 might be the D (5 bases). V was clipped by 1 base and J by 4 bases, with 16 bases between them. This CDR3 is 17 amino acids long. The germline V gene has CDR1 SGHTA and CDR2 FQGNSA. This CDR3 reads CASSLGHRGLGNEKLFF. In nucleotides, the CDR3 is TGTGCCAGCAGCTTAGGACACCGGGGGTTGGGTAATGAAAAACTGTTTTTT.

CDR3 loop: CASSAQGGRYEQYF. In DNA form, the CDR3 reads TGTGCCAGCAGCGCCCAGGGGGGGAGGTACGAGCAGTACTTC. The chain combines TRBV9 with TRBJ2-7; tentatively, D is TRBD1 or TRBD2 (7 bases each). The germline V gene has CDR1 SGDLS and CDR2 YYNGEE. The CDR3 loop spans 14 amino acids. Trimming took off 3 bases at V and 4 bases at J, with 14 bases between the two ends. Full variable domain (remainder filled in from reference TRBV9 and TRBJ2-7): DSGVTQTPKHLITATGQRVTLRCSPRSGDLSVYWYQQSLDQGLQFLIQYYNGEERAKGNILERFSAQQFPDLHSELNLSSLELGDSALYFCASSAQGGRYEQYFGPGTRLTVT.

This rearrangement joins TRBV5-4 to TRBJ2-1, with no clear D. Germline loops: CDR1 SGHNT, CDR2 YYREEE (reference sequence). The CDR3 runs 13 residues. V was pared by 0 bases and J by 10 bases, with 11 bases between. The CDR3 is CASSLVGVREQFF. In DNA form, the CDR3 reads TGTGCCAGCAGCTTGGTCGGAGTACGGGAGCAGTTCTTC.

The chain joins TRBV19 to TRBJ2-2; weak D call: TRBD2 (6 bases). CDR1 LNHDA and CDR2 SQIVND come from the germline V gene (reference sequence). The CDR3 length is 14 residues. Trimming removed 6 bases from V and 5 bases from J, with 13 bases in between. CDR3 region: CASSRRGDTGELFF. The CDR3 DNA follows: TGTGCCAGTAGCCGGCGGGGAGATACCGGGGAGCTGTTTTTT.

This chain uses TRBV5-6 with TRBJ1-6; perhaps TRBD1 as D (5 bases). CDR3 length: 14 residues. Per germline, CDR1 SGHDT and CDR2 YYEEEE. Trimming stripped 1 base from V and 8 bases from J, with 10 bases between. In nucleotides, the CDR3 is TGTGCCAGCAGCTTGTTTACGGGGGATTCACCCCTCCACTTT. This codes for CASSLFTGDSPLHF.

This rearrangement joins TRBV19 to TRBJ1-1; D gene ambiguous. CDR1 and CDR2 from the germline V gene are LNHDA and SQIVND (reference sequence). V dropped 3 bases and J dropped 4 bases, with 15 bases sitting between them. The CDR3 spans 15 residues. CDR3 sequence: CASSMTGSRGTEAFF. The CDR3 DNA is TGTGCCAGTAGTATGACGGGTTCCCGGGGCACTGAAGCTTTCTTT.

The gene calls are TRBV11-2 and TRBJ1-1; D unclear. CDR3 size: 15 residues. Germline V gene sequence: CDR1 SGHAT, CDR2 FQNNGV. Trimming shortened V by 0 bases and J by 0 bases, and 8 bases separated the two germline ends. The DNA for the CDR3 is TGTGCCAGCAGCTTAGATGGAGGCATGAACACTGAAGCTTTCTTT. Translation: CASSLDGGMNTEAFF.

The V gene is TRBV5-1, the J gene TRBJ2-5; TRBD1 matches at 10 bases. V dropped 3 bases and J dropped 5; count of bases not matched to a gene: 10. The V gene's germline CDR1 is SGHRS and CDR2 YFSETQ. There are 16 residues in the CDR3. This CDR3 reads CASSSEGTGVWETQYF. CDR3 in DNA: TGCGCCAGCAGCTCGGAAGGGACAGGGGTGTGGGAGACCCAGTACTTC.

V and J are TRBV19 and TRBJ1-2; 8 nucleotides align to TRBD1. Germline values: CDR1 LNHDA, CDR2 SQIVND (reference sequence). V gave up 4 bases and J gave up 2 bases; unmatched junction bases: 3. The CDR3 is made up of 14 amino acids. CDR3 DNA: TGTGCCAGTAGTACTAGACAGGGGAACTATGGCTACACCTTC. This gives the protein CASSTRQGNYGYTF.

The CDR3 DNA reads TGTGCCAGCAAGGAAGGTGGGGCCAACGTCCTGACTTTC. This codes for CASKEGGANVLTF. The chain links TRBV2 to TRBJ2-6, with D unresolved. Germline lookup yields CDR1 SNHLY and CDR2 FYNNEI. The CDR3 is 13 amino acids. Trimming removed 7 bases at V and 3 bases at J, with 7 bases between.

This clone occurred once. This chain joins TRBV25-1 and TRBJ1-4; 8 bases agree with TRBD1. CDR1 MGHDK and CDR2 SYGVNS come from the germline V gene. This CDR3 comprises 16 residues. J gave up 2 bases and V 2 bases, and 4 bases lay outside the gene matches. As DNA, the CDR3 is TGTGCCAGCAGTGAAGTCGGGACAGGTACTAATGAAAAACTGTTTTTT. Translating gives CASSEVGTGTNEKLFF.

This clone came up a few times. This chain connects TRBV7-6 to TRBJ1-2, with TRBD1 as a possible D gene (6 bases). V lost 4 bases and J 2 bases, leaving 14 bases between the germline ends. This CDR3 comprises 15 residues. CDR1 is SGHVS, CDR2 FNYEAQ, per germline. The DNA of the CDR3 is TGTGCCAGCAGCTCACGGGACACCGTAAACTATGGCTACACCTTC. Amino acid sequence: CASSSRDTVNYGYTF.

This clone was observed a handful of times. The genes are TRBV14 and TRBJ1-1; TRBD1 matches 8 bases. The germline V gene encodes CDR1 SGHDN and CDR2 FVKESK. The CDR3 spans 16 residues. Unmatched junction bases numbered 10, after V lost 4 bases and J lost 3 bases. This chain's CDR3 is CASSRNRGREDTEAFF. The CDR3 bases are TGTGCCAGCAGCCGTAACAGGGGGAGGGAGGACACTGAAGCTTTCTTT.